Below, 26 T cell receptor beta chains from the same sample are listed, as sequenced in a study of blood T cell repertoires in COVID-19. Assay: immunoSEQ multiplex PCR; the TCRdb copy retains only in-frame clones and omits some. The table records some 35,000 clones, under 90% of them present only once. What was sequenced was peripheral blood. These receptors were collected from a man aged 45-60 years with acute or convalescent COVID-19.

The V gene is TRBV7-9, the J gene TRBJ2-7, with 9 bases fitting TRBD2. The V gene's germline CDR1 is SEHNR and CDR2 FQNEAQ (reference sequence). V dropped 2 bases and J dropped 2; count of bases not matched to a gene: 10. There are 17 residues in the CDR3. The CDR3 sequence is CASSLTKGGRATYEQYF. The CDR3, as DNA: TGTGCCAGCAGCTTAACGAAAGGCGGGAGGGCAACCTACGAGCAGTACTTC.

This clone was recorded once. The chain links TRBV4-2 to TRBJ2-7, with 14 positions matching TRBD2. The CDR3 is 16 residues long. J lost 3 bases, V lost 5 bases, and 6 bases had no gene match. Per germline, CDR1 LGHNA and CDR2 YNFKEQ. CDR3 DNA sequence: TGTGCCAGCAGCGCCGGGACTAGCGGGGGCAACTACGAGCAGTACTTC. Translating gives CASSAGTSGGNYEQYF.

CDR3 sequence reads: CASSEGQGIREQFF. As DNA, the CDR3 is TGTGCCAGCAGTGAGGGACAGGGTATTCGTGAGCAGTTCTTC. The chain combines TRBV2 with TRBJ2-1; 9 bases align to TRBD1. The length of the CDR3 is 14 residues. Germline V CDR1 and CDR2: SNHLY, FYNNEI. Trimming cost V 3 bases and J 9 bases; bases outside gene matches: 6.

Here the CDR3 reads CASSSGTTDEQYF. The DNA for the CDR3 is TGTGCCAGCAGTTCCGGGACTACCGACGAGCAGTACTTC. The chain employs TRBV28 and TRBJ2-7, with TRBD2 identical over 7 bases. Trimming at V came to 4 bases and at J to 5 bases, leaving 5 bases not matched to a gene. Germline CDR1 is MDHEN and CDR2 is SYDVKM. The length of the CDR3 is 13 residues. Filled out from reference TRBV28 and TRBJ2-7, the complete variable domain reads DVKVTQSSRYLVKRTGEKVFLECVQDMDHENMFWYRQDPGLGLRLIYFSYDVKMKEKGDIPEGYSVSREKKERFSLILESASTNQTSMYLCASSSGTTDEQYFGPGTRLTVT.

This clone was recorded a few times. The chain recombines TRBV12-3 or TRBV12-4 with TRBJ1-2, with D possibly TRBD1 on 6 matching bases. This CDR3 spans 12 amino acids. V was clipped by 6 bases and J by 8 bases, with 13 bases between them. This chain's CDR3 is CASSRDNLGYTF. CDR3 coding DNA: TGTGCCAGCAGCCGGGACAATCTAGGCTACACCTTC.

This sequence joins TRBV10-1 and TRBJ2-5; 7 positions match TRBD1. The V gene's germline CDR1 is WNHNN and CDR2 SYGVQD (reference sequence). The ends lost 3 bases at V and 3 bases at J; junction bases unmatched: 4. CDR3 length: 14 amino acids. The CDR3 is CASSETGEKETQYF. CDR3 nucleotides: TGCGCCAGCAGTGAAACAGGGGAGAAAGAGACCCAGTACTTC.

The rearrangement joins TRBV5-1 to TRBJ2-5; 11 nucleotides line up with TRBD1. The V and J ends lost 0 bases and 1 base, in that order; junction bases with no gene match: 5. This CDR3 comprises 17 residues. CDR1 and CDR2 from the germline V gene are SGHRS and YFSETQ. The DNA for the CDR3 is TGCGCCAGCAGCTTGGGGGACAGGGGGGAACCCCAAGAGACCCAGTACTTC. Protein: CASSLGDRGEPQETQYF.

This chain joins TRBV13 and TRBJ2-7, with TRBD1 identical over 9 bases. Losses at the gene ends were 3 bases for V and 0 bases for J; bases not matched to a gene: 3. This CDR3 spans 15 amino acids. CDR1 and CDR2 from the germline V gene are PRHDT and FYEKMQ (reference sequence). Here the CDR3 reads CASSLGQGISYEQYF. In DNA, the CDR3 is TGTGCCAGCAGCTTGGGACAGGGTATCTCCTACGAGCAGTACTTC.

The chain has TRBV5-6 and TRBJ2-1, with D possibly TRBD2 on 6 matching bases. V was trimmed by 7 bases and J by 0 bases, leaving 11 bases between them. Germline V lookup: CDR1 SGHDT, CDR2 YYEEEE. The CDR3 is 14 residues long. The CDR3 DNA is TGTGCCAGCTTGAGGAGGGGCTCCTACAATGAGCAGTTCTTC. It encodes CASLRRGSYNEQFF.

The rearrangement joins TRBV20-1 to TRBJ1-4; a possible D gene is TRBD1 (6 bases). Looked up from germline, CDR1 is DFQATT and CDR2 is SNEGSKA (reference sequence). The CDR3 is 14 residues long. V lost 3 bases and J lost 4, with 12 bases in between. CDR3 nucleotides: TGCAGTGCTAGTCGGACAGTCCTTAATGAAAAACTGTTTTTT. It specifies CSASRTVLNEKLFF.

The rearrangement links TRBV10-3 to TRBJ2-6, with D possibly being TRBD1 (5 bases). Germline V gene lookup returns CDR1 ENHRY and CDR2 SYGVKD. Trimming cost V 2 bases and J 0 bases, with 14 bases left between them. This CDR3 comprises 18 residues. The CDR3 sequence: CAISEEGVSSSGANVLTF. CDR3 nucleotide sequence: TGTGCCATCAGTGAGGAAGGGGTGTCGAGCTCTGGGGCCAACGTCCTGACTTTC.

The chain recombines TRBV6-6 with TRBJ1-4; TRBD1 matches at 7 bases. After removal of 5 bases from V and 10 bases from J, the junction contained 22 bases not matched to a gene. Per the germline V gene, CDR1 is MNHNY and CDR2 is SVGAGI (reference sequence). The CDR3 length is 18 residues. The CDR3 sequence: CASSRALGQDPINGKLFF. CDR3 coding DNA: TGTGCCAGCAGTCGCGCCCTCGGACAGGACCCAATCAACGGAAAACTGTTTTTT.

This clone has more than one count but fewer than ten. The chain employs TRBV19 and TRBJ2-2; D uncertain. CDR1 is LNHDA and CDR2 is SQIVND in the germline V gene (reference sequence). V was pared by 8 bases and J by 2 bases, with 9 bases between. CDR3 length equals 13 residues. For the CDR3, the DNA is TGTGCCAGTCAATACATAAACACCGGGGAGCTGTTTTTT. Protein sequence: CASQYINTGELFF.

This chain connects TRBV9 to TRBJ2-7; the match to TRBD1 covers 7 bases. J gave up 2 bases and V 0 bases, and 2 bases lay outside the gene matches. Germline V gene lookup returns CDR1 SGDLS and CDR2 YYNGEE. This CDR3 contains 14 residues. Written as DNA, the CDR3 is TGTGCCAGCAGCGTAGGGACAGGACCCTACGAGCAGTACTTC. Translation: CASSVGTGPYEQYF.

The V call is TRBV11-2, the J call TRBJ1-3; D unclear. CDR3 length: 16 residues. From germline, CDR1 is SGHAT and CDR2 FQNNGV. V lost 4 bases to trimming and J lost 0 bases, with 13 bases between them. The chain's CDR3 is CASSSGGIGSGNTIYF. DNA of the CDR3: TGTGCCAGCAGCTCCGGAGGGATTGGCTCTGGAAACACCATATATTTT.

This clone appeared a single time. This chain joins TRBV19 and TRBJ2-1; the match to TRBD2 covers 7 bases. Germline CDR1 and CDR2: LNHDA and SQIVND (reference sequence). The CDR3 runs 14 residues. V was clipped by 10 bases and J by 0 bases; unmatched bases: 6. CDR3 coding DNA: TGTGCCACAAACGGCGGGAGCTCCTACAATGAGCAGTTCTTC. Its translation is CATNGGSSYNEQFF.

The rearrangement links TRBV13 to TRBJ2-3, with 7 nucleotides matching TRBD2. The CDR3 is 14 amino acids. Germline V gives CDR1 PRHDT, CDR2 FYEKMQ (reference sequence). The V and J ends lost 5 bases and 6 bases, in that order; junction bases with no gene match: 8. DNA of the CDR3: TGTGCCAGCAGCCCCCTGGGTAGCGGGGATACGCAGTATTTT. Its translation: CASSPLGSGDTQYF.

The rearrangement links TRBV5-1 to TRBJ2-3, with D possibly matching TRBD2 (5 bases). CDR3 size: 15 residues. Trimming cost V 0 bases and J 0 bases, with 8 bases left between them. From germline, CDR1 is SGHRS and CDR2 YFSETQ. CDR3 protein: CASSLATGSTDTQYF. Written as DNA, the CDR3 is TGCGCCAGCAGCTTGGCCACGGGGAGCACAGATACGCAGTATTTT. Drawing the rest from reference TRBV5-1 and TRBJ2-3, the complete variable domain is KAGVTQTPRYLIKTRGQQVTLSCSPISGHRSVSWYQQTPGQGLQFLFEYFSETQRNKGNFPGRFSGRQFSNSRSEMNVSTLELGDSALYLCASSLATGSTDTQYFGPGTRLTVL.

The V and J genes are TRBV19 and TRBJ1-6, with TRBD1 matching 10 bases. Germline V CDR1 and CDR2: LNHDA, SQIVND (reference sequence). Trimming removed 4 bases from V and 7 bases from J; junction bases left unmatched: 7. There are 16 residues in the CDR3. CDR3 amino acids: CASSNIRDRGNSPLHF. CDR3 nucleotide sequence: TGTGCCAGTAGTAACATCCGGGACAGGGGAAATTCACCCCTCCACTTT.

The rearrangement joins TRBV24-1 to TRBJ2-7; D perhaps matches TRBD1 (5 bases). The CDR3 length is 13 residues. V lost 4 bases, J lost 2 bases, and 8 bases lay in between. Germline V lookup: CDR1 KGHDR, CDR2 SFDVKD. CDR3 coding DNA: TGTGCCACCAGTGAGACAGAGACCTACGAGCAGTACTTC. This gives the protein CATSETETYEQYF.

The chain carries TRBV3-1 (or the pseudogene TRBV3-2) and TRBJ1-6; 10 positions agree with TRBD1. Germline CDR1 LGHDT, CDR2 YNNKEL (reference sequence). The CDR3 covers 15 residues. Losses at the gene ends were 2 bases for V and 7 bases for J; bases not matched to a gene: 2. CDR3 sequence (DNA): TGTGCCAGCAGCCAACGGACAGGGGGAAATTCACCCCTCCACTTT. This translates into CASSQRTGGNSPLHF.

The genes are TRBV6-5 and TRBJ1-5; 7 bases match TRBD1. Germline loops: CDR1 MNHEY, CDR2 SVGAGI. The V gene end was trimmed by 4 bases and the J gene end by 0 bases; junction bases not matched to a gene: 6. This CDR3 comprises 16 residues. The CDR3 sequence: CASSSGQYYSNQPQHF. The CDR3 bases are TGTGCCAGCAGTTCGGGACAGTACTATAGCAATCAGCCCCAGCATTTT.

This clone turned up a few times. The V gene is TRBV7-3, the J gene TRBJ2-2; D call uncertain. In germline, CDR1 is SGHTA, CDR2 FQGTGA. The CDR3 consists of 12 residues. Trimming took off 4 bases at V and 7 bases at J, with 7 bases between the two ends. In nucleotides, the CDR3 is TGTGCCAGCAGCTCGAGTGGCGGGGAGCTGTTTTTT. The encoded protein is CASSSSGGELFF.

This clone came up once. This chain joins TRBV4-1 and TRBJ2-7, with D hard to call. The V end lost 1 base, the J end lost 0 bases, and 10 bases lay between the germline ends. The CDR3 consists of 15 residues. CDR1 is MGHRA and CDR2 is YSYEKL in the germline V gene. The CDR3 loop is CASSQGLPSSYEQYF. CDR3 coding DNA: TGCGCCAGCAGCCAAGGACTGCCAAGCTCCTACGAGCAGTACTTC.

The chain uses TRBV6-5 and TRBJ1-2; 7 bases agree with TRBD1. The V gene's germline CDR1 is MNHEY and CDR2 SVGAGI. V lost 5 bases and J lost 3; bases outside the gene matches: 6. CDR3 length: 14 residues. CDR3 sequence (DNA): TGTGCCAGCAGTCCCAGGGGGGACGACTATGGCTACACCTTC. It specifies CASSPRGDDYGYTF.

V and J are TRBV5-6 and TRBJ1-3; possible D gene TRBD1, 5 bases. V dropped 4 bases and J dropped 3 bases, with 11 bases sitting between them. This CDR3 spans 14 amino acids. Germline CDR1 and CDR2: SGHDT and YYEEEE. The DNA for the CDR3 is TGTGCCAGCAGCCCAATTAGGGGTGGAAACACCATATATTTT. Protein: CASSPIRGGNTIYF.